The rows below give T cell receptor beta chains drawn from one sample of a study of T-cell memory formation after mild COVID-19. TCRdb redid the calling of the 5' RACE reads with MiXCR, one entry per CDR3 protein. The profile shows 450,000 or so distinct CDR3 sequences, 20% of them singletons. What was sequenced was PBMCs or a T cell subset sorted from them (not recorded which). The source is an adult woman who had mild COVID-19 (a few samples of this study predate the infection). Cell type and time point are not known. CDR3s include the opening cysteine and the closing phenylalanine or tryptophan. The D gene is left open where the match is weak. Size tells how often a clone was seen (once, few, many) or the class of an expanded clone, and some rows leave it out.

v_gene	j_gene	abundance	d_gene	CDR3nt	CDR3aa
TRBV3-1	TRBJ2-3	few	.	TGTGCCAGCAGCCAGGAGGGCGCGGGCACAGATACGCAGTATTTT	CASSQEGAGTDTQYF
TRBV7-6	TRBJ2-3	few	.	TGTGCCAGCAGCATAACTTGGGATACGCAGTATTTT	CASSITWDTQYF
TRBV20-1	TRBJ2-1	few	.	TGCAGTGCCAGTCCCCTGAGCTCCTACAATGAGCAGTTCTTC	CSASPLSSYNEQFF
TRBV29-1	TRBJ1-1	.	.	TGCAGCGTTCCGAGAAGCACATCTGAAGCTTTCTTT	CSVPRSTSEAFF
TRBV20-1	TRBJ2-1	few	TRBD2	TGCAGTGCTTGGGATCCCCCGGCGGGGGTCAATGAGCAGTTCTTC	CSAWDPPAGVNEQFF
TRBV7-2	TRBJ1-2	.	.	TGTGCCAGCAGCTTAGCGGGGCGACAGGTTCATGGCTACACCTTC	CASSLAGRQVHGYTF
TRBV5-1	TRBJ2-4	many	TRBD2	TGCGCCAGCAGCTTGGCCGGCGGGGGAAAAAACATTCAGTACTTC	CASSLAGGGKNIQYF
TRBV12-3/TRBV12-4	TRBJ2-3	few	.	TGTGCCAGCAGCCACCCCGCGAATACGCAGTATTTT	CASSHPANTQYF
TRBV27	TRBJ1-1	.	.	TGTGCCAGCAGTTGGACCCTCGGGACTGAAGCTTTCTTT	CASSWTLGTEAFF
TRBV19	TRBJ2-1	once	TRBD2	TGTGCCAGTAGTCGACTAGCGGGGGGCAGCAATGAGCAGTTCTTC	CASSRLAGGSNEQFF
TRBV5-1	TRBJ2-7	.	.	TGCGCCAGCAGCTTGGGACAGTACTCCTACGAGCAGTACTTC	CASSLGQYSYEQYF
TRBV11-2	TRBJ2-5	.	TRBD2	TGTGCCAGCAGCAGCCGACTAGCGGGAGGGTTGGAGACCCAGTACTTC	CASSSRLAGGLETQYF
TRBV10-3	TRBJ2-7	.	.	TGTGCCATCAGTGAGATTGAGAGGGTAGTTGTCTACGAGCAGTACTTC	CAISEIERVVVYEQYF
TRBV29-1	TRBJ2-5	many	.	TGCAGCGTTGTCACCCGATTCCTGGGGCGGAGAGAGACCCAGTACTTC	CSVVTRFLGRRETQYF
TRBV5-6	TRBJ2-3	.	TRBD1	TGTGCCAGCAGCTTGGGTCTGACAGGGGGCACAGATACGCAGTATTTT	CASSLGLTGGTDTQYF
TRBV24-1	TRBJ2-1	few	.	TGTGCCACCAGTGACGCAGGGTTTGAGCAGTTCTTC	CATSDAGFEQFF
TRBV20-1	TRBJ2-1	.	.	TGCAGTGCTATCCTTCGGGGCTTTGGGACCTACAATGAGCAGTTCTTC	CSAILRGFGTYNEQFF
TRBV14	TRBJ2-7	.	.	TGTGCCAGCAGCCGACGGGCAGCTTACGAGCAGTACTTC	CASSRRAAYEQYF
TRBV5-1	TRBJ2-7	.	TRBD1	TGCGCCAGCAGCTTGGATGGGACAGGGCCTTTCGAGCAGTACTTC	CASSLDGTGPFEQYF
TRBV18	TRBJ2-3	.	.	TGTGCCAGCTCACCCGAATCCGCCTTACAGTATTTT	CASSPESALQYF
TRBV2	TRBJ2-7	few	.	TGTGCCAGCAGGCAACAGGTCTACGAGCAGTACTTC	CASRQQVYEQYF
TRBV29-1	TRBJ2-7	many	TRBD1	TGCAGCGTTGGACGCGGCGGCATGGGGGCAGGGGGCGAGCAGTACTTC	CSVGRGGMGAGGEQYF
TRBV20-1	TRBJ2-5	.	TRBD2	TGCAGTGCTAGAGCTGCGGGGGGGTACCAAGAGACCCAGTACTTC	CSARAAGGYQETQYF
TRBV29-1	TRBJ2-3	.	.	TGCAGCGTGGGGGAACTCCGAACAGATACGCAGTATTTT	CSVGELRTDTQYF
TRBV20-1	TRBJ2-1	.	TRBD2	TGCAGTGCTAGAAAGCGGGAGGTCCCCCTCAATGAGCAGTTCTTC	CSARKREVPLNEQFF
TRBV7-6	TRBJ1-6	.	.	TGTGCCAGCAGCCCGGGAGGCTCCTATAATTCACCCCTCCACTTT	CASSPGGSYNSPLHF
TRBV4-1	TRBJ1-5	few	.	TGCGCCAGCAGCCAATGGATGCGTGGCAATCAGCCCCAGCATTTT	CASSQWMRGNQPQHF
TRBV4-2	TRBJ2-7	few	TRBD1	TGTGCCAGCAGCCAACCGGGACAGGGAGGCTACGAGCAGTACTTC	CASSQPGQGGYEQYF
TRBV24-1	TRBJ2-1	.	TRBD2	TGTGCCACCAGTGATCCCCTCGAGGGGACTAGCGGGGACAATGAGCAGTTCTTC	CATSDPLEGTSGDNEQFF
TRBV5-1	TRBJ2-3	few	TRBD2	TGCGCCAGCACGGCTAGCGGGGACCTCACCACAGATACGCAGTATTTT	CASTASGDLTTDTQYF
TRBV5-1	TRBJ1-6	.	.	TGCGCCAGCAGCTTGGAACAGGGTGGTAATTCACCCCTCCACTTT	CASSLEQGGNSPLHF
TRBV4-3	TRBJ2-2	.	TRBD2	TGCGCCAGCAGCAGACTAGCGGGAGCGAGCACCGGGGAGCTGTTTTTT	CASSRLAGASTGELFF
TRBV7-9	TRBJ2-1	few	.	TGTGCCAGCAGCTTAGGGCTAAGGCGGGAGCAGTTCTTC	CASSLGLRREQFF